This T cell receptor beta chain was recorded in a study of T cell changes during pregnancy in multiple sclerosis. Method: immunoSEQ multiplex PCR; TCRdb's copy keeps in-frame clones and lacks some. The data contain some 87,000 clones, more than 90% of them singletons. CDR1 is SGHDT and CDR2 is YYEEEE in the germline V gene. This CDR3 has 13 amino acids. J gave up 4 bases and V 4 bases, and 4 bases lay outside the gene matches. The source was CD4+ T cells from peripheral blood mononuclear cells, collected before pregnancy. The chain links TRBV5-6 to TRBJ1-1; 7 bases align to TRBD1. The receptor's source is a female donor with multiple sclerosis, enrolled in a pregnancy study. The CDR3 reads CASSATGVTEAFF. CDR3 bases: TGTGCCAGCAGCGCAACAGGGGTCACTGAAGCTTTCTTT.